This TCR beta chain derives from a study of beta chain features in type 1 diabetes. Every isolated RNA sample was fully reverse transcribed, so sequencing captured expressed TCRB transcripts. About 3.6 million reads was the average for naive, central memory and regulatory T cell samples. Clones were read by immunoSEQ multiplex PCR, and TCRdb kept only the in-frame ones, dropping some. Counted here are nearly 700,000 clones, roughly 12% occurring once; the ten biggest clones make up about 0.02%. General study results and limits: Fewer junction insertions and more nucleotide deletions appeared in type 1 diabetes patients. In every one of the four CD4+ subsets, TCRB CDR3s were moderately but significantly shorter in Type 1 diabetes patients.

In germline, CDR1 is SGHNT, CDR2 YENEEA. CDR3 size: 15 residues. V was clipped by 3 bases and J by 0 bases, with 11 bases between them. Worth noting for this clone: Its target is not known.

Every participating donor gave one draw, a heparinised blood sample averaging approximately 110 mL. Sorted CD4+ subsets: naive, central memory, regulatory, stem cell-like memory (CD45RO/CCR7/CD25/CD127/CD95/CD27 panel). This clonotype was obtained from a man between 18 and 29 years old with type 1 diabetes. V and J are TRBV11-3 and TRBJ1-1; D is undetermined. Sequenced sample: naive CD4+ T cells from blood. The CDR3 DNA reads as TGTGCCAGCAGCTTGGCCGGGAGCATGAACACTGAAGCTTTCTTT. Translation: CASSLAGSMNTEAFF.